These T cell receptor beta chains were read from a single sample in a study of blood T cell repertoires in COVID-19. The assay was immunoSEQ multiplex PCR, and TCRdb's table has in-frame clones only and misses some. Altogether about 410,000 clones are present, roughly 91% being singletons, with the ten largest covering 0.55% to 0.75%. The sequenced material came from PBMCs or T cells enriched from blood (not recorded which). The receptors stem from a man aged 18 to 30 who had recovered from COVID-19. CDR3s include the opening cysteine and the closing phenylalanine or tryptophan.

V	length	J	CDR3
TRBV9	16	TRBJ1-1	CASSAGTGRGNTEAFF
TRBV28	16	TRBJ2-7	CASSLISGGIFDEQYF
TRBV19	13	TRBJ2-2	CASSIIYPGELFF
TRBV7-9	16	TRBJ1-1	CASSLVAGALNTEAFF
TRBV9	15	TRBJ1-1	CASSVDPGQGAEAFF
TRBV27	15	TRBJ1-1	CASSSPQGIGTEAFF
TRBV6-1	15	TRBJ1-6	CASSEIGQGSSPLHF
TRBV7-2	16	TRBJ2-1	CASSRLLWDLDNEQFF
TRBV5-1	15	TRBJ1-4	CASSQQGLGNEKLFF
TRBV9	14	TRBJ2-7	CASSVEREVGEQYF
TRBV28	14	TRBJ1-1	CASSFPQGATEAFF
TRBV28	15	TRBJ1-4	CASSNPAGGAEKLFF
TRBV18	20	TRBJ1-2	CASSPPIGQVETRINYGYTF
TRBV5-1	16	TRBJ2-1	CASSLGRDRVNNEQFF
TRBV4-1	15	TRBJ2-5	CASSQADRVGETQYF
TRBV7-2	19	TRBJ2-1	CASSLLYRVPGTANNEQFF
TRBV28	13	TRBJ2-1	CASSLVAGDEQFF
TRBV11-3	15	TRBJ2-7	CASSPQGGGVYEQYF
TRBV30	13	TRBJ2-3	CAWSRRDKDTQYF
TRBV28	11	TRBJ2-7	CASSHSYEQYF
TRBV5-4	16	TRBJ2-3	CASSLPGDSSTYTQYF
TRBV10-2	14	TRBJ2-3	CASHSGTGFDTQYF
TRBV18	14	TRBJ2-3	CASSDRQIKDTQYF
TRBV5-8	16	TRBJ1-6	CASSTGSGQANSPLHF
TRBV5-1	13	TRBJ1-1	CASSLAGSPEAFF
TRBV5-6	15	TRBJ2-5	CASSLVSQGQETQYF
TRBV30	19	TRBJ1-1	CAWFDRDRGTLDVNTEAFF
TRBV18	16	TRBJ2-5	CASSLQTGGSGETQYF
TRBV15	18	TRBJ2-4	CATSRDRDHTGAGSIQYF
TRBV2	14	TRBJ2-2	CASSESRNTGELFF
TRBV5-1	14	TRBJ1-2	CASSPDRAIYGYTF
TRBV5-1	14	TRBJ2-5	CASSGYDRKETQYF
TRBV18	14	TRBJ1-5	CASSRNQEYQPQHF
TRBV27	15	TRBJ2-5	CASSSSRGGAGTQYF
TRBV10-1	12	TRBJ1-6	CASQTGNSPLHF